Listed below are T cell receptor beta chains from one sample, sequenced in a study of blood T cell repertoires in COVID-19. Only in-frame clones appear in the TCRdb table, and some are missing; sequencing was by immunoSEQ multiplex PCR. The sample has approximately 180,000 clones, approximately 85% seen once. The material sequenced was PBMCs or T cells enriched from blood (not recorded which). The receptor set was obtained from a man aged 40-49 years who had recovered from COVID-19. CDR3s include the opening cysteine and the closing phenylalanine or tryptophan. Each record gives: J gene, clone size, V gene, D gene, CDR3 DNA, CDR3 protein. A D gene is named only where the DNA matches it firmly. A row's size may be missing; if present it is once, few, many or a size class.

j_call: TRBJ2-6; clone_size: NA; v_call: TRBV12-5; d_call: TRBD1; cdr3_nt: TGTGCTAGTGCAGGGACAGGGGGTTTAAGTGGGGCCAACGTCCTGACTTTC; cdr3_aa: CASAGTGGLSGANVLTF
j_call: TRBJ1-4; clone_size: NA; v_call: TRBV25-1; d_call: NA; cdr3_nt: TGTGCCAGCTCTATAGTAACCCATGAAAAACTGTTTTTT; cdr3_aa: CASSIVTHEKLFF
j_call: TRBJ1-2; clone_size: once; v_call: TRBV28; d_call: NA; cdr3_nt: TGTGCCAGCACCACTACGGGGGTTTGGGGCTACACCTTC; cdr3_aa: CASTTTGVWGYTF
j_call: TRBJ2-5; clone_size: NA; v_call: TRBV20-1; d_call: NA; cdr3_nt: TGCAGTGCTACTCCTCAAGAGACCCAGTACTTC; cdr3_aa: CSATPQETQYF
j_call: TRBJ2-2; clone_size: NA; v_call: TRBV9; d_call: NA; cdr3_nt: TGTGCCAGCAGCGGGGCAGGTGCGAACACCGGGGAGCTGTTTTTT; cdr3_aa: CASSGAGANTGELFF
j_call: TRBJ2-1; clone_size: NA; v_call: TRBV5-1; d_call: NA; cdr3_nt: TGCGCCAGCAGCTTTAGCAGCCCCAGCAATGAGCAGTTCTTC; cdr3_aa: CASSFSSPSNEQFF
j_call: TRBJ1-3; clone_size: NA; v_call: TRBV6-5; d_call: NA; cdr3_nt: TGTGCCTCCTCAAGGGAGAACTCTGGAAACACCATATATTTT; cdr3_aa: CASSRENSGNTIYF
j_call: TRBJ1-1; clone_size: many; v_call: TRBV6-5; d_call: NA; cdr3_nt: TGTGCCAGCAGTTATATGACAGGCGAGGACACTGAAGCTTTCTTT; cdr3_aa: CASSYMTGEDTEAFF
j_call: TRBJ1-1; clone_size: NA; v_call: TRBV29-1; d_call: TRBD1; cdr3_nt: TGCAGCGCCGAGGGGGCAGCGTCTTTCTTT; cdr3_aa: CSAEGAASFF
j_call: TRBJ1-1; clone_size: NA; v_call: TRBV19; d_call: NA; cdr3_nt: TGTGCCAGTATTAGGGGTAATGAAGCTTTCTTT; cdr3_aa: CASIRGNEAFF
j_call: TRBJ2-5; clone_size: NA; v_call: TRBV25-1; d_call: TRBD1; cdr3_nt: TGTGCCAGCAGTCCCCCCGGGACAGGGGGAGAGACCCAGTACTTC; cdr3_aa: CASSPPGTGGETQYF
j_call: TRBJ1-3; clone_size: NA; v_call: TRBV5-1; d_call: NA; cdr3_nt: TGCGCCAGCAGCTTGACCCCGCCGGACACACCGTTTTTTGGAAACACCATATATTTT; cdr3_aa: CASSLTPPDTPFFGNTIYF
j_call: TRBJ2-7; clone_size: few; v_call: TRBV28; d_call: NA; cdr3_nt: TGTGCCAGCAGTTCCCAGGTATTGAGTACCTACGAGCAGTACTTC; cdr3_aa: CASSSQVLSTYEQYF
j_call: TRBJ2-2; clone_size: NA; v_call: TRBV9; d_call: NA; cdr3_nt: TGTGCCAGCAGTGTATGGGCTGCCGGGGAGCTGTTTTTT; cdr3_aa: CASSVWAAGELFF
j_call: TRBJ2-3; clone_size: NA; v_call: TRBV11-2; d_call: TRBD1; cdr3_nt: TGTGCCAGCAGCTTAGAAGGGGACAGTAATACAGATACGCAGTATTTT; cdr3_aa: CASSLEGDSNTDTQYF
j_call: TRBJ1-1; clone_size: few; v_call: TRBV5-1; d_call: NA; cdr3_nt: TGCGCCAGCACCGAAGGGGGGGCGGACACTGAAGCTTTCTTT; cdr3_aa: CASTEGGADTEAFF